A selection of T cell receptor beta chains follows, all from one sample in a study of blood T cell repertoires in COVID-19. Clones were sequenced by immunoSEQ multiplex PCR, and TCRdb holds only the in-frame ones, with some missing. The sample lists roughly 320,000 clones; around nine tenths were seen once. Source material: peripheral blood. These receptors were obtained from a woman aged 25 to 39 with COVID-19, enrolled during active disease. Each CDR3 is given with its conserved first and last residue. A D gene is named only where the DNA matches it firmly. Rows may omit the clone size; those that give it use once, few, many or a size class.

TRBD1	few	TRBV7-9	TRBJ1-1	CASSHDRVEAFF	TGTGCCAGCAGCCATGACAGGGTTGAAGCTTTCTTT
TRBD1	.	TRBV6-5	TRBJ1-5	CASRTGLNQPQHF	TGTGCCAGTCGGACAGGGCTCAATCAGCCCCAGCATTTT
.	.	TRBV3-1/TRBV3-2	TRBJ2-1	CASSQEAPGAALKEEQFF	TGTGCCAGCAGCCAAGAAGCCCCGGGAGCGGCCCTTAAGGAAGAGCAGTTCTTC
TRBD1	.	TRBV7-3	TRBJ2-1	CASSSPRQGGNEQFF	TGTGCCAGCAGCTCGCCGAGACAGGGTGGGAATGAGCAGTTCTTC
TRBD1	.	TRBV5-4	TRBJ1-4	CASSLASRTGEEKLFF	TGTGCCAGCAGCTTGGCATCCCGGACAGGGGAGGAAAAACTGTTTTTT
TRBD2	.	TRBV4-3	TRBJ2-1	CASSQGTSGASSEQFF	TGCGCCAGCAGCCAAGGGACTAGCGGGGCCTCAAGTGAGCAGTTCTTC
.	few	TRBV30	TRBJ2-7	CAWSLQGSYEQYF	TGTGCCTGGAGCCTGCAGGGGTCCTACGAGCAGTACTTC
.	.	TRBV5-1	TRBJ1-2	CASSLGGHTIGGDGYTF	TGCGCCAGCAGCTTGGGGGGGCATACCATCGGAGGAGATGGCTACACCTTC
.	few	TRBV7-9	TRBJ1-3	CASSRFSGNTIYF	TGTGCCAGCAGCCGTTTCTCTGGAAACACCATATATTTT
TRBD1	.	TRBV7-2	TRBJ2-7	CASRNTGVGEQYF	TGTGCCAGCAGAAATACAGGGGTGGGCGAGCAGTACTTC
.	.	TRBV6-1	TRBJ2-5	CASSDGHRPMETQYF	TGTGCCAGCAGTGATGGGCATCGGCCAATGGAGACCCAGTACTTC
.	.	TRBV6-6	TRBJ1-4	CASSYSRQGDEKLFF	TGTGCCAGCAGTTACTCGAGGCAGGGCGATGAAAAACTGTTTTTT
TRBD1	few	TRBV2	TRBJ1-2	CASSERQGAAGYTF	TGTGCCAGCAGTGAAAGACAGGGGGCTGCTGGCTACACCTTC
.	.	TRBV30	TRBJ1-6	CAWSVLSSSYNSPLHF	TGTGCCTGGAGTGTACTGTCGAGCTCCTATAATTCACCCCTCCACTTT
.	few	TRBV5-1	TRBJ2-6	CASSGGSLSGANVLTF	TGCGCCAGCAGCGGAGGTTCTCTCTCTGGGGCCAACGTCCTGACTTTC
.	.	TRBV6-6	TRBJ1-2	CASSLRGSTYGYTF	TGTGCCAGCAGTTTGAGGGGGAGCACCTATGGCTACACCTTC
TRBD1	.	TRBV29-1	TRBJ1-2	CSVSDRAHGYTF	TGCAGCGTTTCGGACAGGGCTCATGGCTACACCTTC
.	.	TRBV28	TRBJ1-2	CATPDSFYGYTF	TGTGCCACCCCGGACAGCTTCTATGGCTACACCTTC
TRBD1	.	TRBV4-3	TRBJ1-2	CASSQGQGEEDYGYTF	TGCGCCAGCAGCCAAGGACAGGGAGAAGAGGACTATGGCTACACCTTC
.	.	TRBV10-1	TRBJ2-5	CASSESGAGAKETQYF	TGCGCCAGCAGTGAGTCGGGTGCAGGGGCGAAAGAGACCCAGTACTTC
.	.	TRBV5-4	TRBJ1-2	CASSLAVDGYTF	TGTGCCAGCAGCTTGGCAGTCGATGGCTACACCTTC
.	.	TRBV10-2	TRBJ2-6	CASKRAGTGANVLTF	TGCGCCAGCAAGAGGGCGGGAACTGGGGCCAACGTCCTGACTTTC
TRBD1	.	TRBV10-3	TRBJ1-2	CAISEARGRGYTF	TGTGCCATCAGTGAGGCCAGGGGGCGAGGCTACACCTTC
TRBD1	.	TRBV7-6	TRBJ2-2	CASSWGQTPNTGELFF	TGTGCCAGCAGCTGGGGACAGACCCCGAACACCGGGGAGCTGTTTTTT
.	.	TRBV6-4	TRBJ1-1	CASSPTYIGEAFF	TGTGCCAGCAGTCCCACATATATTGGTGAAGCTTTCTTT
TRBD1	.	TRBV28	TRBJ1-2	CASSFRGLYGYTF	TGTGCCAGCAGCTTCAGGGGGCTCTACGGCTACACCTTC
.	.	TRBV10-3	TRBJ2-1	CAISRYGQRGLNEQFF	TGTGCCATCAGCCGCTATGGACAGAGGGGGTTGAATGAGCAGTTCTTC
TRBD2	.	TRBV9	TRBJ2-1	CASSVFSGDNEQFF	TGTGCCAGCAGCGTATTTAGCGGGGACAATGAGCAGTTCTTC
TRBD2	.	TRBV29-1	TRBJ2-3	CSVPRGGPDTQYF	TGCAGCGTCCCACGGGGGGGCCCAGATACGCAGTATTTT
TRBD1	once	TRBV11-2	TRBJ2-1	CASSLPTGGSGEQFF	TGTGCCAGCAGCTTACCAACAGGGGGCTCGGGTGAGCAGTTCTTC
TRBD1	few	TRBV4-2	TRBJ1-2	CASSQDLRDRYYGYTF	TGTGCCAGCAGCCAGGATTTAAGGGACAGGTACTATGGCTACACCTTC
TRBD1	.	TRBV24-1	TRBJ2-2	CATSDMGTDITGELFF	TGTGCCACCAGTGATATGGGGACAGACATCACCGGGGAGCTGTTTTTT
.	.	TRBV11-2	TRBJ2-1	CASSLVSNEQFF	TGTGCCAGCAGCTTAGTCTCCAATGAGCAGTTCTTC
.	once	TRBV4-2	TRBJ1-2	CASSQDRTGRLGYTF	TGTGCCAGCAGCCAAGATAGAACAGGGCGGCTCGGCTACACCTTC
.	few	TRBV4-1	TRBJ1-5	CASSQIGFGSNQPQHF	TGCGCCAGCAGCCAAATCGGGTTCGGGAGCAATCAGCCCCAGCATTTT
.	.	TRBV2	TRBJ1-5	CASMRETGNQPQHF	TGTGCCAGCATGCGGGAGACGGGCAATCAGCCCCAGCATTTT
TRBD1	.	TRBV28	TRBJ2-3	CASSLGQGADTQYF	TGTGCCAGCAGCCTGGGACAGGGGGCTGATACGCAGTATTTT
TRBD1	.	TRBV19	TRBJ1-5	CASSRGTGRDGQPQHF	TGTGCCAGTAGTCGGGGGACAGGGAGGGACGGGCAGCCCCAGCATTTT
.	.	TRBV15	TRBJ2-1	CATSRHTAYNEQFF	TGTGCCACCAGCAGACATACTGCCTACAATGAGCAGTTCTTC
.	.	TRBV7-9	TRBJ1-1	CASSVLQEPNTEAFF	TGTGCCAGCAGCGTCCTACAGGAACCTAACACTGAAGCTTTCTTT
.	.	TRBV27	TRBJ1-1	CASSAFGVGSGEAFF	TGTGCCAGCAGCGCCTTTGGGGTTGGGAGCGGAGAAGCTTTCTTT
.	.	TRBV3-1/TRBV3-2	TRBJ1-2	CASSQQINTNYGYTF	TGTGCCAGCAGCCAACAAATCAACACGAACTATGGCTACACCTTC
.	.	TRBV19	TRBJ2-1	CASSPRLRSYNEQFF	TGTGCCAGTAGTCCACGACTGCGCTCCTACAATGAGCAGTTCTTC
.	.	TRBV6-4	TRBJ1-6	CASSDGAAGTDSPLHF	TGTGCCAGCAGTGACGGGGCCGCGGGGACTGATTCACCCCTCCACTTT
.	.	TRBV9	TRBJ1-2	CASSSLAGRGGYTF	TGTGCCAGCAGCTCCCTTGCTGGGAGAGGTGGCTACACCTTC
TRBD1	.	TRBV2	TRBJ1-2	CASRGQSSNYGYTF	TGTGCCAGCAGGGGACAGTCTTCTAACTATGGCTACACCTTC
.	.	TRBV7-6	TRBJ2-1	CAQGYNEQFF	TGTGCCCAGGGGTACAATGAGCAGTTCTTC
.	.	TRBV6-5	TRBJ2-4	CASRATPDRGNIQYF	TGTGCCAGCAGAGCAACTCCGGACCGGGGAAACATTCAGTACTTC
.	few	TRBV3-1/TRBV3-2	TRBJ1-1	CASSPGSEAFF	TGTGCCAGCAGCCCGGGGAGTGAAGCTTTCTTT
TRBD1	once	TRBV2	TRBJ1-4	CASQRTGHREKLFF	TGTGCCAGCCAACGGACAGGGCATCGTGAAAAACTGTTTTTT